This TCR beta chain was captured by sequencing in a study of PD-L1 blockade in urothelial cancer. Overall study context: Samples of blood were analyzed 3 weeks (second dose) and 6 weeks after treatment start. Blood gave a median about 150,000 T cells.

PCRs were each spiked with synthetic TCR analog templates. Measured with immunoSEQ multiplex PCR; TCRdb has only the in-frame clones, and not every one. The sample gives around 100,000 clones, around 90% of which show up once; around 4% is in the top ten. The germline V gene has CDR1 MGHRA and CDR2 YSYEKL. CDR3 length: 15 amino acids. J was trimmed by 1 base and V by 4 bases; bases with no gene match: 0. Described time point: peripheral blood 6 weeks after treatment start. The specimen was PBMCs, collected around atezolizumab (anti-PD-L1) treatment. The rearrangement uses TRBV4-1 and TRBJ2-2; 10 nucleotides align to TRBD2. The TCR comes from a man between 60 and 75 years old with urothelial cancer. The CDR3 loop reads CASSRTSGNTGELFF. The CDR3 DNA sequence: TGCGCCAGCAGCCGGACTAGCGGGAACACCGGGGAGCTGTTTTTT.